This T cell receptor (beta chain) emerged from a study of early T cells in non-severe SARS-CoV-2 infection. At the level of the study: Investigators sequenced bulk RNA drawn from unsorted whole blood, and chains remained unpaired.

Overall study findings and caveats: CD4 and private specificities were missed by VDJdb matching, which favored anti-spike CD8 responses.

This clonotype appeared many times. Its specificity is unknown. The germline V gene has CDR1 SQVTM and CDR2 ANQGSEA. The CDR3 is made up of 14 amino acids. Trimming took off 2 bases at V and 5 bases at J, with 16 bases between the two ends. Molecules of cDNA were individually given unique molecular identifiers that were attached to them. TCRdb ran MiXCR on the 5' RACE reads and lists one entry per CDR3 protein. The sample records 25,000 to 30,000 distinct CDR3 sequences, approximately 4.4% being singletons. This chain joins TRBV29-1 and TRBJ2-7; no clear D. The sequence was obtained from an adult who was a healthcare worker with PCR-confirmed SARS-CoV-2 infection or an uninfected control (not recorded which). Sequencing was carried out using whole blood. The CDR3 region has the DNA TGCAGCGTTGAATTCGCCAGGAACAACCACGAGCAGTACTTC. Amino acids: CSVEFARNNHEQYF.